The present TCR beta chain was sequenced within a study of blood T cell repertoires in COVID-19. Whole-study context: COVID-19 samples collected from the United States, Italy and Spain covered acute and convalescent phases. From T cells, B-cell-depleted T cells, or PBMCs came the material, which was cDNA or gDNA.

This clone was seen just once. Trimming cost V 4 bases and J 4 bases; bases outside gene matches: 6. Germline V CDR1 and CDR2: MDHEN, SYDVKM. The CDR3 has 14 amino acids. Authors' data handling: Estimates of nucleated cell counts were drawn from the amplification of reference gene primers. Produced via immunoSEQ multiplex PCR; TCRdb's table is partial and in-frame only. V and J calls and clone size are given by that table; D and trimming were obtained from the DNA. The data hold roughly 180,000 clones, with 60% to 80% observed a single time. The sequence was collected from a man between 60 and 70 years old with active or convalescent COVID-19. The sequenced sample was peripheral blood. The rearrangement uses TRBV28 and TRBJ1-2, with 7 bases matching TRBD1. The DNA for the CDR3 is TGTGCCAGCAGTTCAGGACAGGCGGCCTATGGCTACACCTTC. It codes for CASSSGQAAYGYTF.